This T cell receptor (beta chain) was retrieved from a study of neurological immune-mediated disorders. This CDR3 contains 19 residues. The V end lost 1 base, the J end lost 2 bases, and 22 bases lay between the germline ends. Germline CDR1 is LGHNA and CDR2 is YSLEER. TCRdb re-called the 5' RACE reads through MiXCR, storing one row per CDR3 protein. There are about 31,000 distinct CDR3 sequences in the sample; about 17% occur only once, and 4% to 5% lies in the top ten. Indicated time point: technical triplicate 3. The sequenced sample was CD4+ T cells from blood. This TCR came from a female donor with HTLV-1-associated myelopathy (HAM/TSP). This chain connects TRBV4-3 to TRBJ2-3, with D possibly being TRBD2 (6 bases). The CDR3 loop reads CASSQAAGYKGRDTDTQYF. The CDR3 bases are TGCGCCAGCAGCCAAGCTGCGGGGTATAAGGGACGCGACACAGATACGCAGTATTTT.